The rows below give T cell receptor beta chains drawn from one sample of a study of a mutant IDH1 vaccine in newly diagnosed glioma. Profiling relied on immunoSEQ multiplex PCR, and the TCRdb table lists in-frame clones only, not all of them. The sample has roughly 68,000 clones, approximately 85% seen once. The sample was PBMCs, taken from a glioma patient treated with radiotherapy, temozolomide or both. Every receptor here comes from a man aged 50-60 years with glioma. CDR3s include the opening cysteine and the closing phenylalanine or tryptophan. Fields, in order: V gene, J gene, clone size, D gene, CDR3 DNA, CDR3 protein. D genes are given only for firm matches. Some rows have no size entry. The others give once, few or many, or a class for an expanded clone.

V: TRBV7-9; J: TRBJ2-2; size: .; D: .; DNA: TGTGCCAGCAGCTTAACCGAGACCGGGGAGCTGTTTTTT; CDR3: CASSLTETGELFF
V: TRBV28; J: TRBJ2-2; size: few; D: .; DNA: TGTGCCAGCAGGGAAGGGACCGGGGAGCTGTTTTTT; CDR3: CASREGTGELFF
V: TRBV5-5; J: TRBJ1-4; size: .; D: .; DNA: TGTGCCAGCAGCCAGGACCTTCTTGAAAAACTGTTTTTT; CDR3: CASSQDLLEKLFF
V: TRBV5-1; J: TRBJ2-5; size: .; D: .; DNA: TGCGCCAGCAGCTTCGGGACTGTCGAAGAGACCCAGTACTTC; CDR3: CASSFGTVEETQYF
V: TRBV30; J: TRBJ1-3; size: .; D: .; DNA: TGTGCCTGGGCATCCTCTGGAAACACCATATATTTT; CDR3: CAWASSGNTIYF
V: TRBV19; J: TRBJ1-2; size: .; D: .; DNA: TGTGCCAGTAGCCGGGGGTCGGGACGGACCTATGGCTACACCTTC; CDR3: CASSRGSGRTYGYTF
V: TRBV5-6; J: TRBJ1-6; size: .; D: .; DNA: TGTGCCAGCAGCCCGTCCGGGCGAGGGATGGATTCACCCCTCCACTTT; CDR3: CASSPSGRGMDSPLHF
V: TRBV10-3; J: TRBJ1-1; size: .; D: .; DNA: TGTGCCATCAGTGAACAGGGATACACTGAAGCTTTCTTT; CDR3: CAISEQGYTEAFF
V: TRBV18; J: TRBJ1-1; size: .; D: TRBD1; DNA: TGTGCCAGCTCACCCGGGACAGGGAACACTGAAGCTTTCTTT; CDR3: CASSPGTGNTEAFF
V: TRBV19; J: TRBJ1-1; size: .; D: TRBD1; DNA: TGTGCCAGTAGCTTGTCCGGGACAGGGTTGACTGAAGCTTTCTTT; CDR3: CASSLSGTGLTEAFF
V: TRBV5-4; J: TRBJ2-2; size: .; D: .; DNA: TGTGCCAGCAGCTTGGGGGCTAGGCAGAACACCGGGGAGCTGTTTTTT; CDR3: CASSLGARQNTGELFF
V: TRBV6-5; J: TRBJ2-5; size: .; D: TRBD1; DNA: TGTGCCAGCAGTTACCGGGACAGGGAGACCCAGTACTTC; CDR3: CASSYRDRETQYF
V: TRBV7-3; J: TRBJ2-2; size: .; D: TRBD2; DNA: TGTGCCAGCAGCCTAGGGGTAGCGGGGGCCCGCGGAACCGGGGAGCTGTTTTTT; CDR3: CASSLGVAGARGTGELFF
V: TRBV6-6; J: TRBJ1-2; size: .; D: TRBD1; DNA: TGTGCCAGCAGTTATCCACCGGGACAGCGATCCTATGGCTACACCTTC; CDR3: CASSYPPGQRSYGYTF
V: TRBV4-3; J: TRBJ2-1; size: .; D: TRBD2; DNA: TGCGCCAGCAGCCAAGATCGGGGGGGCGAGCAGTTCTTC; CDR3: CASSQDRGGEQFF
V: TRBV4-1; J: TRBJ1-2; size: .; D: TRBD1; DNA: TGCGCCAGCAGCCACGAGGACAGGGGGAACTATGGCTACACCTTC; CDR3: CASSHEDRGNYGYTF
V: TRBV29-1; J: TRBJ1-4; size: .; D: TRBD1; DNA: TGCAGCGTTGCCCGACAGGGGACGGGAAAACTGTTTTTT; CDR3: CSVARQGTGKLFF
V: TRBV27; J: TRBJ2-7; size: .; D: TRBD1; DNA: TGTGCCAGCAGTCAAGGACAGGGCACCTACGAGCAGTACTTC; CDR3: CASSQGQGTYEQYF
V: TRBV29-1; J: TRBJ2-1; size: .; D: TRBD2; DNA: TGCAGCGCCCTCGGCGGGGGCTCCTACAATGAGCAGTTCTTC; CDR3: CSALGGGSYNEQFF
V: TRBV5-1; J: TRBJ2-3; size: .; D: .; DNA: TGCGCCAGCAGCTTGGCACTTAGCACAGATACGCAGTATTTT; CDR3: CASSLALSTDTQYF
V: TRBV30; J: TRBJ1-5; size: .; D: .; DNA: TGTGCCTGGAGTCTTAAGTCTAATCAGCCCCAGCATTTT; CDR3: CAWSLKSNQPQHF
V: TRBV10-3; J: TRBJ1-5; size: .; D: TRBD1; DNA: TGTGCCATCAGTGGGGACAGGGGCGTGAACGGTCAGCATTTT; CDR3: CAISGDRGVNGQHF
V: TRBV18; J: TRBJ1-2; size: .; D: TRBD1; DNA: TGTGCCAGCTCACTGGACAGGGCGTTCTATGGCTACACCTTC; CDR3: CASSLDRAFYGYTF
V: TRBV18; J: TRBJ1-6; size: .; D: .; DNA: TGTGCCAGCTCACCGGGCGAGGGGGTCAAATCACCCCTCCACTTT; CDR3: CASSPGEGVKSPLHF
V: TRBV30; J: TRBJ1-4; size: .; D: TRBD1; DNA: TGTGCCTGGGAAAACAGGGGGCCTAATGAAAAACTGTTTTTT; CDR3: CAWENRGPNEKLFF
V: TRBV19; J: TRBJ1-1; size: .; D: TRBD1; DNA: TGTGCCAGTACCGGGGACAGGGTTGGTAGGGTGGAAGCTTTCTTT; CDR3: CASTGDRVGRVEAFF
V: TRBV7-2; J: TRBJ1-5; size: .; D: TRBD1; DNA: TGTGCCAGCAGCACCAGGACAGGCAGCGGTAATCAGCCCCAGCATTTT; CDR3: CASSTRTGSGNQPQHF
V: TRBV15; J: TRBJ1-2; size: .; D: .; DNA: TGTGCCACCAGCAGAGATGTAGTGAACTATGGCTACACCTTC; CDR3: CATSRDVVNYGYTF
V: TRBV7-2; J: TRBJ2-7; size: .; D: .; DNA: TGTGCCAGCAGCTTAGGGCAGAGCTCCTACGAGCAGTACTTC; CDR3: CASSLGQSSYEQYF
V: TRBV18; J: TRBJ1-5; size: few; D: .; DNA: TGTGCCAGCTCACCAGGGGAGGGCAATCAGCCCCAGCATTTT; CDR3: CASSPGEGNQPQHF
V: TRBV5-1; J: TRBJ2-1; size: .; D: .; DNA: TGCGCCAGCAGCTCTATACTACGTTCAGCGAGCAATGAGCAGTTCTTC; CDR3: CASSSILRSASNEQFF
V: TRBV19; J: TRBJ2-3; size: .; D: .; DNA: TGTGCCAGTAGTGTGGCAGTCTCAGATACGCAGTATTTT; CDR3: CASSVAVSDTQYF
V: TRBV7-8; J: TRBJ1-1; size: once; D: TRBD1; DNA: TGTGCCAGCAGCTTAGAGGGGGCGGGGGGGACTGAAGCTTTCTTT; CDR3: CASSLEGAGGTEAFF
V: TRBV4-3; J: TRBJ1-5; size: .; D: .; DNA: TGCGCCAGCAGCCAAGATCTGGATCAGCCCCAGCATTTT; CDR3: CASSQDLDQPQHF
V: TRBV5-6; J: TRBJ2-1; size: .; D: .; DNA: TGTGCCAGCAGCTTCAGGGGTTCCTACAATGAGCAGTTCTTC; CDR3: CASSFRGSYNEQFF
V: TRBV4-2; J: TRBJ1-3; size: .; D: .; DNA: TGTGCCAGCAGCCAGCAGGGAATGAGTGGAAACACCATATATTTT; CDR3: CASSQQGMSGNTIYF
V: TRBV10-1; J: TRBJ1-2; size: .; D: .; DNA: TGCGCCAGCAGTGACGGGTATGGCTACACCTTC; CDR3: CASSDGYGYTF
V: TRBV11-1; J: TRBJ1-1; size: .; D: TRBD1; DNA: TGTGCCAGCAGCACCACAGGGGGAAACACTGAAGCTTTCTTT; CDR3: CASSTTGGNTEAFF
V: TRBV18; J: TRBJ1-1; size: .; D: .; DNA: TGTGCCAGCTCACCAGTACAGGGACGGACTGAAGCTTTCTTT; CDR3: CASSPVQGRTEAFF
V: TRBV15; J: TRBJ1-2; size: .; D: .; DNA: TGTGCCACCAGCAGTTTGGCAGGCTGGGTGATTGCCTTC; CDR3: CATSSLAGWVIAF
V: TRBV27; J: TRBJ2-2; size: once; D: .; DNA: TGTGCCAGCAGTTTATACAGGGCGAACACCGGGGAGCTGTTTTTT; CDR3: CASSLYRANTGELFF
V: TRBV6-5; J: TRBJ2-7; size: .; D: .; DNA: TGTGCCAGCAGGCGTCAGGGAAGCTCCTACGAGCAGTACTTC; CDR3: CASRRQGSSYEQYF
V: TRBV29-1; J: TRBJ1-2; size: .; D: TRBD1; DNA: TGCAGCGTTGTAGGTCAGGGGGCTGTCGGCTACACCTTC; CDR3: CSVVGQGAVGYTF
V: TRBV6-5; J: TRBJ1-2; size: .; D: .; DNA: TGTGCCAGCAGTTACTCGGGTAGTAGGAACTATGGCTACACCTTC; CDR3: CASSYSGSRNYGYTF
V: TRBV30; J: TRBJ1-3; size: .; D: .; DNA: TGTGCCTGGAACCTCCAGGGCTCCGGAAACACCATATATTTT; CDR3: CAWNLQGSGNTIYF
V: TRBV19; J: TRBJ1-5; size: .; D: .; DNA: TGTGCCAGTAGCGATCAAAGCAATCAGCCCCAGCATTTT; CDR3: CASSDQSNQPQHF
V: TRBV2; J: TRBJ2-5; size: .; D: .; DNA: TGTGCCAGCAGTGAGGATAGGGAAGAGACCCAGTACTTC; CDR3: CASSEDREETQYF
V: TRBV30; J: TRBJ2-3; size: .; D: .; DNA: TGTGCCTGGAGTTTCGGGTCGGAGACAGATACGCAGTATTTT; CDR3: CAWSFGSETDTQYF